This TCR beta chain was obtained from a study of T cell repertoires in cytomegalovirus infection. The sample holds a few counts of this clonotype. TCRdb processed the reads anew with MiXCR; each CDR3 protein has one entry. The profile shows 740,000 or so distinct CDR3 sequences, approximately 34% of them singletons. Looked up from germline, CDR1 is KGHDR and CDR2 is SFDVKD. This CDR3 is 16 amino acids long. Trimming took 11 bases from V and 5 from J; bases not matched to a gene: 17. What was sequenced was PBMCs. This clonotype originated in a human donor in good health (CMV status not recorded). Some clones in this sample may be carry-over from other donors' samples. The chain couples TRBV24-1 to TRBJ2-1, with 7 positions matching TRBD2. The CDR3 reads CAISHPGTKENNEQFF. The CDR3 nucleotides read TGTGCCATCAGCCATCCCGGGACTAAAGAGAACAATGAGCAGTTCTTC.